The 4 T cell receptor beta chains given below trace back to one sample, sequenced in a study of blood T cell repertoires in COVID-19. The assay was immunoSEQ multiplex PCR, and TCRdb's table has in-frame clones only and misses some. The sample shows about 200,000 clones, 83% of them seen only once. Sequences were obtained from PBMCs or T cells enriched from blood (not recorded which). The receptor set was obtained from a woman aged 45-65 years who had been exposed to COVID-19.

The rearrangement links TRBV10-3 to TRBJ1-1; 9 bases align to TRBD1. The CDR3 contains 14 residues. Trimming at V came to 4 bases and at J to 5 bases, leaving 5 bases not matched to a gene. Germline lookup yields CDR1 ENHRY and CDR2 SYGVKD. The CDR3 sequence is CAISGGQGRTEAFF. CDR3 DNA: TGTGCCATCAGTGGGGGACAGGGAAGAACTGAAGCTTTCTTT.

The chain uses TRBV5-4 and TRBJ1-2, with 7 positions matching TRBD1. After removal of 4 bases from V and 4 bases from J, the junction contained 10 bases not matched to a gene. Germline CDR1 and CDR2: SGHNT and YYREEE (reference sequence). The CDR3 has 15 residues. CDR3 DNA: TGTGCCAGCAGCCCCCCGGGACAGCTCTCCTATGGCTACACCTTC. It codes for CASSPPGQLSYGYTF. Full variable domain (rest looked up from reference TRBV5-4 and TRBJ1-2): ETGVTQSPTHLIKTRGQQVTLRCSSQSGHNTVSWYQQALGQGPQFIFQYYREEENGRGNFPPRFSGLQFPNYSSELNVNALELDDSALYLCASSPPGQLSYGYTFGSGTRLTVV.

The chain recombines TRBV5-5 with TRBJ1-2; D call uncertain. From germline, CDR1 is SGHKS and CDR2 YYEKEE (reference sequence). This CDR3 contains 13 residues. V was clipped by 2 bases and J by 6 bases, with 11 bases between them. The CDR3 is CASSFSGGNGYTF. CDR3 nucleotide sequence: TGTGCCAGCAGCTTCTCGGGAGGAAATGGCTACACCTTC.

The gene calls are TRBV5-1 and TRBJ2-3; 9 nucleotides agree with TRBD1. The CDR3 consists of 16 residues. CDR1 and CDR2 from the germline V gene are SGHRS and YFSETQ. J was trimmed by 2 bases and V by 5 bases; bases with no gene match: 9. The CDR3 DNA reads TGCGCCAGCAGTGCGGGGACAGGGATCTTCACAGATACGCAGTATTTT. It encodes CASSAGTGIFTDTQYF.